The 9 T cell receptor beta chains below were found in one sample sequenced in a study of shared clonotypes between healthy human individuals. Sequencing used immunoSEQ multiplex PCR; TCRdb keeps in-frame clones, though not all of them. The table shows more than 900,000 clones, with around 82% occurring only once. Sequencing was done on a sample of memory CD4+ T cells from PBMCs. Indicated subset: CD45RA-negative fraction. The receptors were sampled from a man younger than 30 in good health. Some clones in this sample may be carry-over from other donors' samples.

J is TRBJ1-2 and V is TRBV19, with 7 bases fitting TRBD1. V was pared by 6 bases and J by 7 bases, with 8 bases of the junction left unmatched. Germline CDR1 is LNHDA and CDR2 is SQIVND (reference sequence). CDR3 length: 13 residues. Here the CDR3 DNA reads TGTGCCAGTAGGATTACAGGGGTTGGTGGCTACACCTTC. It codes for CASRITGVGGYTF. Full variable domain (missing parts from reference TRBV19 and TRBJ1-2): DGGITQSPKYLFRKEGQNVTLSCEQNLNHDAMYWYRQDPGQGLRLIYYSQIVNDFQKGDIAEGYSVSREKKESFPLTVTSAQKNPTAFYLCASRITGVGGYTFGSGTRLTVV.

The chain joins TRBV5-1 to TRBJ2-1; D is uncertain. Germline loops: CDR1 SGHRS, CDR2 YFSETQ. Trimming took 4 bases from V and 4 from J, leaving 15 bases between them. The CDR3 sequence is 15 residues long. This chain's CDR3 is CASSVAENGYNEQFF. The CDR3 nucleotides read TGCGCCAGCAGCGTGGCCGAGAATGGTTACAATGAGCAGTTCTTC.

CDR3 in DNA: TGTGCCAGCCGTAATCCGAACACTGAAGCTTTCTTT. Translated: CASRNPNTEAFF. The chain is built from TRBV2 and TRBJ1-1; D is undetermined. The ends were cut back, 8 bases at V and 1 base at J, with 8 bases in the middle. The CDR3 loop spans 12 amino acids. The germline V gene has CDR1 SNHLY and CDR2 FYNNEI.

The gene calls are TRBV11-2 and TRBJ1-1, with D uncertain. The CDR3 length is 15 residues. V lost 4 bases to trimming and J lost 1 base, with 13 bases between them. In germline, CDR1 is SGHAT, CDR2 FQNNGV. The chain's CDR3 is CASSSTRSGNTEAFF. The DNA for the CDR3 is TGTGCCAGCAGCTCAACGCGGTCGGGGAACACTGAAGCTTTCTTT.

The J gene is TRBJ2-5, the V gene TRBV5-6, with TRBD1 matching 9 bases. The germline gives CDR1 SGHDT, CDR2 YYEEEE. The CDR3 totals 14 residues. V shed 2 bases and J 5 bases; nucleotides not matched to a gene: 4. The DNA of the CDR3 is TGTGCCAGCAGCTTCACAGGGGGCAGTGAGACCCAGTACTTC. Translated, it gives CASSFTGGSETQYF.

This clone occurred once. This sequence joins TRBV5-1 and TRBJ1-2, with 10 positions matching TRBD1. The length of the CDR3 is 15 residues. With 4 bases clipped from V and 4 bases from J, the junction kept 7 bases outside the gene matches. The V gene's germline CDR1 is SGHRS and CDR2 YFSETQ. In DNA form, the CDR3 reads TGCGCCAGCAGCCCGTCCGGGACAGGGGCCTATGGCTACACCTTC. Residues: CASSPSGTGAYGYTF.

The gene calls are TRBV30 and TRBJ2-7, with D perhaps given as TRBD1 or TRBD2 (6 bases each). The germline gives CDR1 GTSNPN, CDR2 SVGIG (reference sequence). The CDR3 sequence is 13 residues long. Trimming removed 0 bases from V and 9 bases from J, with 15 bases in between. The CDR3 DNA reads TGTGCCTGGAGTGTAGGTGGGGGGCTCGGGCAGTACTTC. It encodes CAWSVGGGLGQYF.

The rearrangement uses TRBV9 and TRBJ2-7, with 7 bases aligning to TRBD2. This CDR3 spans 14 amino acids. J lost 5 bases, V lost 4 bases, and 9 bases had no gene match. Per the germline V gene, CDR1 is SGDLS and CDR2 is YYNGEE. The CDR3 spells CASSPGTSDNEQYF. The CDR3, as DNA: TGTGCCAGCAGCCCTGGAACTAGCGATAACGAGCAGTACTTC.

The rearrangement joins TRBV5-1 to TRBJ2-3, with TRBD2 matching over 13 bases. V shed 4 bases and J 5 bases; nucleotides not matched to a gene: 10. The germline V gene has CDR1 SGHRS and CDR2 YFSETQ. The CDR3 consists of 17 residues. In DNA, the CDR3 is TGCGCCAGCAGCCCGGGACTAGCGGGACAGGGGGTAGATACGCAGTATTTT. Amino acids: CASSPGLAGQGVDTQYF.